This entry lists 27 T cell receptor beta chains sequenced from one sample in a study of blood T cell repertoires in COVID-19. TCRdb's table, derived via immunoSEQ multiplex PCR, lists solely in-frame clones and lacks some. Of 200,000 to 250,000 clones listed, approximately 89% are singletons. What was sequenced was peripheral blood. The receptors come from a woman younger than 45 with COVID-19, enrolled during active disease.

The J gene is TRBJ1-1, the V gene TRBV5-5; TRBD1 might be the D (5 bases). Between the trimmed V and J ends, which lost 4 bases and 0 bases, there was a span of 7 bases. The CDR3 length is 13 residues. The germline V gene encodes CDR1 SGHKS and CDR2 YYEKEE (reference sequence). The CDR3 DNA follows: TGTGCCAGCAGCCAGGGCATGAACACTGAAGCTTTCTTT. Protein: CASSQGMNTEAFF.

This clone was seen only a few times. The rearrangement links TRBV27 to TRBJ1-1; D remains unclear. The CDR3 loop spans 18 amino acids. Germline V CDR1 and CDR2: MNHEY, SMNVEV (reference sequence). Between the trimmed V and J ends, which lost 2 bases and 0 bases, there was a span of 19 bases. DNA for the CDR3: TGTGCCAGCAGTTTAAACAGACAATGGGCCTTTGTGAACACTGAAGCTTTCTTT. Encoded protein: CASSLNRQWAFVNTEAFF.

The V call is TRBV25-1, the J call TRBJ1-4; unclear D gene. Looked up from germline, CDR1 is MGHDK and CDR2 is SYGVNS. This CDR3 comprises 16 residues. V lost 2 bases and J 8 bases, leaving 18 bases between the germline ends. The CDR3 loop is CASSEMVGFLGEKLFF. The CDR3 DNA is TGTGCCAGCAGTGAAATGGTCGGGTTTCTCGGGGAAAAACTGTTTTTT.

The chain recombines TRBV4-1 with TRBJ2-3, with 8 nucleotides matching TRBD2. Unmatched junction bases numbered 21, after V lost 1 base and J lost 6 bases. This CDR3 is built from 20 residues. Germline-derived CDR1 and CDR2 are MGHRA and YSYEKL. This CDR3 reads CASSQVSSGNVMSRLDTQYF. In DNA form, the CDR3 reads TGCGCCAGCAGCCAAGTTAGTAGCGGGAACGTCATGAGTCGGTTGGATACGCAGTATTTT.

The V call is TRBV19, the J call TRBJ2-1; D perhaps matches TRBD2 (5 bases). CDR3 length equals 15 residues. The germline V gene encodes CDR1 LNHDA and CDR2 SQIVND (reference sequence). Between the trimmed V and J ends, which lost 5 bases and 6 bases, there was a span of 17 bases. The CDR3 spells CASSEAVTYLNEQFF. In DNA, the CDR3 is TGTGCCAGTAGTGAAGCGGTCACTTACCTCAATGAGCAGTTCTTC.

The chain carries TRBV24-1 and TRBJ2-3; 10 nucleotides match TRBD1. This CDR3 comprises 17 residues. Looked up from germline, CDR1 is KGHDR and CDR2 is SFDVKD. The V gene end was trimmed by 3 bases and the J gene end by 2 bases; junction bases not matched to a gene: 7. DNA for the CDR3: TGTGCCACCAGTGATGGGGGGACAGGGGCCTTCACAGATACGCAGTATTTT. It translates to CATSDGGTGAFTDTQYF.

V is TRBV18 and J is TRBJ2-2; 10 positions match TRBD1. The V gene end was trimmed by 1 base and the J gene end by 7 bases; junction bases not matched to a gene: 3. Germline CDR1 KGHSH, CDR2 LQKENI. The CDR3 runs 15 residues. This CDR3 reads CASSPRTGGIGELFF. DNA for the CDR3: TGTGCCAGCTCACCACGGACAGGGGGGATCGGGGAGCTGTTTTTT.

To note about this clone: The junction and the germline gene differ at one end; a read error may be behind it. The V and J genes are TRBV7-7 and TRBJ2-2, with 7 bases aligning to TRBD1. Germline CDR1 SSHAT, CDR2 FNYEAQ (reference sequence). The CDR3 is 13 amino acids. The CDR3 loop is CASSSDRAGELFF. DNA for the CDR3: TGTGCTAGCAGCTCCGACAGGGCCGGGGAGCTGTTTTTT.

The chain joins TRBV5-8 to TRBJ1-5; TRBD1 might be the D (6 bases). Trimming took off 5 bases at V and 6 bases at J, with 21 bases between the two ends. CDR1 and CDR2 from the germline V gene are SGHTS and YDEGEE. The CDR3 totals 16 residues. CDR3 DNA: TGTGCCAGCAGATTTGTCTCTAACAGGGTCAGTCAGCCCCAGCATTTT. It encodes CASRFVSNRVSQPQHF.

V and J are TRBV24-1 and TRBJ2-2, with TRBD1 matching over 7 bases. V lost 8 bases to trimming and J lost 1 base; unmatched junction nucleotides: 3. The germline CDR1 and CDR2 sequences are KGHDR and SFDVKD. This CDR3 comprises 14 residues. The CDR3 sequence: CATMRTGNTGELFF. The DNA of the CDR3 is TGTGCCACCATGAGGACAGGGAACACCGGGGAGCTGTTTTTT.

V usage is TRBV18 and J usage is TRBJ1-5; D remains unclear. The CDR3 consists of 13 residues. V was clipped by 2 bases and J by 5 bases, with 7 bases between them. From germline, CDR1 is KGHSH and CDR2 LQKENI. This CDR3 reads CASSPGGYQPQHF. The CDR3 nucleotides read TGTGCCAGCTCACCAGGCGGGTATCAGCCCCAGCATTTT. Supplemented by reference TRBV18 and TRBJ1-5, the full variable domain reads NAGVMQNPRHLVRRRGQEARLRCSPMKGHSHVYWYRQLPEEGLKFMVYLQKENIIDESGMPKERFSAEFPKEGPSILRIQQVVRGDSAAYFCASSPGGYQPQHFGDGTRLSIL.

This sequence joins TRBV6-5 and TRBJ2-7; D is uncertain. From germline, CDR1 is MNHEY and CDR2 SVGAGI. Deletions cut 10 bases from V and 0 bases from J, with 10 bases between. The CDR3 sequence is 12 residues long. As DNA, the CDR3 is TGTGCCACCAGACTGTCCTCCTACGAGCAGTACGTC. Translating it yields CATRLSSYEQYV.

V is TRBV11-3 and J is TRBJ1-3, with a possible D match to TRBD1 (6 bases). The V and J ends lost 4 bases and 0 bases respectively, with 13 bases between them. Germline lookup yields CDR1 SGHNT and CDR2 YENEEA. This CDR3 contains 16 residues. The CDR3 DNA sequence: TGTGCCAGCAGCTCGCAACAGGGCGCCTCTGGAAACACCATATATTTT. Protein: CASSSQQGASGNTIYF.

This clone was recorded once. V and J are TRBV7-9 and TRBJ1-5; unclear D gene. The V and J ends lost 5 bases and 3 bases respectively, with 11 bases between them. This CDR3 comprises 14 residues. From germline, CDR1 is SEHNR and CDR2 FQNEAQ (reference sequence). Here the CDR3 DNA reads TGTGCCAGCAGCCACAACCAGGTCAATCAGCCCCAGCATTTT. Protein sequence: CASSHNQVNQPQHF.

V and J are TRBV6-2 or TRBV6-3 and TRBJ2-1, with a tentative D call TRBD2 (5 bases). CDR1 and CDR2 from the germline V gene are MNHEY and SVGEGT. V lost 1 base to trimming and J lost 11 bases, with 9 bases between them. The length of the CDR3 is 12 residues. This CDR3 is CASSYWRGQQFF. CDR3 bases: TGTGCCAGCAGTTACTGGCGCGGGCAGCAGTTCTTC.

This chain joins TRBV10-3 and TRBJ1-2; 8 positions match TRBD1. The CDR3 covers 16 residues. Looked up from germline, CDR1 is ENHRY and CDR2 is SYGVKD. Trimming removed 10 bases from V and 0 bases from J; junction bases left unmatched: 13. The CDR3 loop reads CATAPARDRTNYGYTF. The DNA of the CDR3 is TGTGCCACAGCACCCGCCCGGGACAGGACTAACTATGGCTACACCTTC.

About this clone: Sequence at one end of the junction differs from germline and may be a read error. The chain has TRBV2 and TRBJ2-2, with TRBD1 identical over 7 bases. CDR3 size: 14 residues. Germline V gives CDR1 SNHLY, CDR2 FYNNEI. In nucleotides, the CDR3 is TGTGCCACCAGTCCGGACAGGAGAACCGGGGAGCTGTTTTTT. It is translated as CATSPDRRTGELFF.

This chain uses TRBV14 with TRBJ2-2; 10 bases fit TRBD1. Trimming at V came to 3 bases and at J to 6 bases, leaving 4 bases not matched to a gene. CDR1 is SGHDN, CDR2 FVKESK, per germline. There are 15 residues in the CDR3. CDR3 bases: TGTGCCAGCAGCCAGACAGGGGGCGCCTCCGGGGAGCTGTTTTTT. Translated: CASSQTGGASGELFF. The whole variable domain, remainder taken from reference TRBV14 and TRBJ2-2, is EAGVTQFPSHSVIEKGQTVTLRCDPISGHDNLYWYRRVMGKEIKFLLHFVKESKQDESGMPNNRFLAERTGGTYSTLKVQPAELEDSGVYFCASSQTGGASGELFFGEGSRLTVL.

This CDR3 is CASSLKAEDRGGTEAFF. As DNA, the CDR3 is TGTGCCAGCAGTTTAAAGGCGGAGGACAGGGGCGGAACTGAAGCTTTCTTT. J is TRBJ1-1 and V is TRBV28; TRBD1 agrees at 9 bases. Germline assignment: CDR1 MDHEN and CDR2 SYDVKM. V lost 2 bases to trimming and J lost 5 bases; unmatched junction nucleotides: 12. The CDR3 consists of 17 residues.

The gene calls are TRBV28 and TRBJ1-1; maybe TRBD1 (6 bases). V was clipped by 5 bases and J by 4 bases, with 14 bases between them. The CDR3 loop spans 14 amino acids. Germline loops: CDR1 MDHEN, CDR2 SYDVKM. The chain's CDR3 is CASSHVRQATEAFF. The CDR3 DNA reads TGTGCCAGCAGTCATGTCAGACAGGCCACTGAAGCTTTCTTT. The full variable domain, in which reference TRBV28 and TRBJ1-1 provide the parts outside the CDR3, is DVKVTQSSRYLVKRTGEKVFLECVQDMDHENMFWYRQDPGLGLRLIYFSYDVKMKEKGDIPEGYSVSREKKERFSLILESASTNQTSMYLCASSHVRQATEAFFGQGTRLTVV.

The V gene is TRBV28, the J gene TRBJ1-2, with TRBD1 identical over 7 bases. CDR3 length: 14 amino acids. Losses at the gene ends were 2 bases for V and 4 bases for J; bases not matched to a gene: 4. The germline V gene has CDR1 MDHEN and CDR2 SYDVKM. The CDR3 sequence is CASSLTGQPYGYTF. As DNA, the CDR3 is TGTGCCAGCAGTTTAACGGGACAGCCCTATGGCTACACCTTC.

V gene TRBV10-3 combines with J gene TRBJ2-1, with 9 bases aligning to TRBD2. V lost 6 bases and J lost 1; bases outside the gene matches: 4. Germline CDR1 ENHRY, CDR2 SYGVKD. The CDR3 runs 15 residues. CDR3 in amino acids: CAIRGGLASYNEQFF. The CDR3 coding sequence is TGTGCCATCAGGGGGGGACTAGCTTCCTACAATGAGCAGTTCTTC.

The rearrangement joins TRBV6-2 or TRBV6-3 to TRBJ2-7; tentative D call: TRBD2 (6 bases). V was pared by 2 bases and J by 4 bases, with 12 bases between. The CDR3 length is 14 residues. CDR1 is MNHEY and CDR2 is SVGEGT in the germline V gene. CDR3 nucleotide sequence: TGTGCCAGCAGTTACGGACTAACAGATTACGAGCAGTACGTC. Amino acids: CASSYGLTDYEQYV.

This chain uses TRBV7-2 with TRBJ1-2; TRBD1 matches at 11 bases. This CDR3 has 17 amino acids. The V and J ends lost 5 bases and 3 bases, in that order; junction bases with no gene match: 11. Germline V CDR1 and CDR2: SGHTA, FQGNSA. The CDR3 sequence: CASSREAGTGGYYGYTF. The CDR3 DNA reads as TGTGCCAGCAGCCGTGAAGCCGGGACAGGGGGGTACTATGGCTACACCTTC.

In its sample, this clone was seen a few times. The chain links TRBV6-1 to TRBJ2-5; D not resolved. The ends were cut back, 2 bases at V and 4 bases at J, with 5 bases in the middle. The CDR3 has 12 residues. Germline CDR1 MNHNS, CDR2 SASEGT. The CDR3 spells CASSELRETQYF. CDR3 DNA sequence: TGTGCCAGCAGTGAATTGCGAGAGACCCAGTACTTC.

V is TRBV6-6 and J is TRBJ2-1; D not resolved. The CDR3 extends over 13 amino acids. Germline CDR1 MNHNY, CDR2 SVGAGI (reference sequence). Trimming removed 6 bases from V and 4 bases from J, with 10 bases in between. The chain's CDR3 is CASSTTPYNEQFF. The CDR3 bases are TGTGCCAGCAGCACCACACCTTACAATGAGCAGTTCTTC.

The chain carries TRBV28 and TRBJ1-2, with a tentative D call TRBD1 (6 bases). The germline gives CDR1 MDHEN, CDR2 SYDVKM. Trimming pared 4 bases from V and 5 bases from J, leaving 20 bases between. This CDR3 comprises 16 residues. CDR3 sequence reads: CASSSPGAGELYGYTF. DNA of the CDR3: TGTGCCAGCAGTTCCCCCGGGGCAGGGGAATTATATGGCTACACCTTC.